This passage covers 29 T cell receptor beta chains from one sample sequenced in a study of shared clonotypes between healthy human individuals. The data were produced by immunoSEQ multiplex PCR, yet TCRdb's version contains in-frame clones alone and is incomplete. The table lists 400,000 to 500,000 clones, roughly 85% of them singletons. Sample: PBMCs. These TCRs come from a woman aged 40 to 50 in good health. Some clones in this sample may be carry-over from other donors' samples.

V is TRBV19 and J is TRBJ1-1; tentative D call: TRBD1 (5 bases). The CDR3 has 15 amino acids. The germline CDR1 and CDR2 sequences are LNHDA and SQIVND (reference sequence). V was cut by 9 bases and J by 9 bases, with 26 bases left in between. The CDR3 is CASTLFNRGRMQAFF. Here the CDR3 DNA reads TGTGCCAGCACCCTATTTAATCGGGGGAGAATGCAAGCTTTCTTT.

This rearrangement joins TRBV10-3 to TRBJ2-2; TRBD1 might be the D (5 bases). CDR1 ENHRY and CDR2 SYGVKD come from the germline V gene. V was cut by 2 bases and J by 3 bases, with 7 bases left in between. This CDR3 contains 14 residues. The CDR3 nucleotides are TGTGCCATCAGTGAGACAGGAGACACCGGGGAGCTGTTTTTT. Amino acids: CAISETGDTGELFF.

This clone occurred a few times. The chain couples TRBV10-3 to TRBJ1-1; no reliable D call. The CDR3 sequence is 13 residues long. Trimming stripped 4 bases from V and 1 base from J, with 7 bases between. The germline gives CDR1 ENHRY, CDR2 SYGVKD. Here the CDR3 reads CAISGPQNTEAFF. CDR3 sequence (DNA): TGTGCCATCAGTGGCCCCCAGAACACTGAAGCTTTCTTT.

V gene TRBV28 combines with J gene TRBJ1-2; no firm D call. V was clipped by 3 bases and J by 7 bases, with 12 bases between them. Germline V CDR1 and CDR2: MDHEN, SYDVKM. The CDR3 extends over 13 amino acids. Here the CDR3 DNA reads TGTGCCAGCAGTTTCAGTGGGGTTTTTGGCTACACCTTC. It encodes CASSFSGVFGYTF.

This clone was counted only a few times. This chain links TRBV7-9 with TRBJ1-1; D unresolved. The CDR3 length is 15 residues. Germline V lookup: CDR1 SEHNR, CDR2 FQNEAQ (reference sequence). Trimming removed 1 base from V and 5 bases from J, with 14 bases in between. In DNA form, the CDR3 reads TGTGCCAGCAGCTTAGACGCGACAACGGTTACTGAAGCTTTCTTT. It is translated as CASSLDATTVTEAFF.

This clone turned up a few times. V gene TRBV28 combines with J gene TRBJ1-5, with D unresolved. V lost 3 bases and J lost 4, with 13 bases in between. The CDR3 is 15 residues long. Germline CDR1 MDHEN, CDR2 SYDVKM. The CDR3 DNA is TGTGCCAGCAGTTTGTGGCAGGAGGGTAATCAGCCCCAGCATTTT. Translation gives CASSLWQEGNQPQHF.

The genes are TRBV6-4 and TRBJ2-1; TRBD1 agrees at 11 bases. The CDR3 is 16 amino acids. After removal of 0 bases from V and 7 bases from J, the junction contained 5 bases not matched to a gene. CDR1 and CDR2 from the germline V gene are MRHNA and SNTAGT. The CDR3 reads CASSDSPGTGGNEQFF. The CDR3 DNA reads TGTGCCAGCAGTGACTCGCCCGGGACAGGGGGTAATGAGCAGTTCTTC.

The V gene is TRBV6-5, the J gene TRBJ2-5, with 8 bases fitting TRBD2. The CDR3 is 16 amino acids. With V trimmed by 1 base and J by 5 bases, 9 bases remained unmatched. Germline V gene data show CDR1 as MNHEY and CDR2 as SVGAGI. The CDR3 DNA is TGTGCCAGCAGTTACTGGGGTAGCGGGGTGGGGGAGACCCAGTACTTC. This codes for CASSYWGSGVGETQYF.

The rearrangement uses TRBV5-4 and TRBJ1-1; tentative D call: TRBD1 (5 bases). This CDR3 has 14 amino acids. Trimming removed 6 bases from V and 3 bases from J, with 15 bases in between. Germline V lookup: CDR1 SGHNT, CDR2 YYREEE (reference sequence). CDR3 sequence (DNA): TGTGCCAGCAACCCAAGGGGAGGAGACACTGAAGCTTTCTTT. Amino acid sequence: CASNPRGGDTEAFF.

The genes are TRBV18 and TRBJ2-3, with D unresolved. Between the trimmed V and J ends, which lost 5 bases and 0 bases, there was a span of 6 bases. Per germline, CDR1 KGHSH and CDR2 LQKENI. The CDR3 extends over 13 amino acids. The DNA of the CDR3 is TGTGCCAGCTCATCATCTAGCACAGATACGCAGTATTTT. It encodes CASSSSSTDTQYF.

This clone was detected only a few times. The chain has TRBV6-1 and TRBJ2-7; possibly TRBD2 for D (8 bases). The germline gives CDR1 MNHNS, CDR2 SASEGT. V was pared by 3 bases and J by 4 bases, with 25 bases between. The CDR3 has 18 residues. The CDR3 is CASSDRGGGSGTGYEQYF. The CDR3, as DNA: TGTGCCAGCAGTGACAGGGGGGGAGGTAGCGGGACGGGGTACGAGCAGTACTTC.

The genes are TRBV25-1 and TRBJ2-5, with 11 bases fitting TRBD1. Germline loops: CDR1 MGHDK, CDR2 SYGVNS. V lost 4 bases to trimming and J lost 5 bases; unmatched junction nucleotides: 6. The CDR3 extends over 15 amino acids. The CDR3 bases are TGTGCCAGCAGTGGGTGGACAGGGGGCGGGGAGACCCAGTACTTC. Protein: CASSGWTGGGETQYF.

The V and J genes are TRBV12-5 and TRBJ2-1; tentative D call: TRBD2 (5 bases). CDR1 and CDR2 (germline): LGHNT, FRNRAP. V was pared by 5 bases and J by 9 bases, with 17 bases between. The CDR3 contains 14 residues. Here the CDR3 reads CASGMDARVSEQFF. CDR3 DNA: TGTGCTAGTGGTATGGACGCGAGGGTATCTGAGCAGTTCTTC.

In DNA, the CDR3 is TGCAGCGCATCGGCCGGGGCCGATAACTATGGCTACACCTTC. Residues: CSASAGADNYGYTF. The chain employs TRBV29-1 and TRBJ1-2; D may be TRBD1 (5 bases). This CDR3 is built from 14 residues. Germline lookup yields CDR1 SQVTM and CDR2 ANQGSEA. Trimming took 7 bases from V and 1 from J, leaving 16 bases between them.

This chain connects TRBV9 to TRBJ1-5, with D perhaps TRBD1 (6 bases). In germline, CDR1 is SGDLS, CDR2 YYNGEE. This CDR3 spans 15 amino acids. With 0 bases removed from V and 3 bases from J, the gap between germline ends came to 10 bases. CDR3 nucleotides: TGTGCCAGCAGCGTAGAAGGGGGGCTCAATCAGCCCCAGCATTTT. Amino acid sequence: CASSVEGGLNQPQHF. The full variable domain, in which reference TRBV9 and TRBJ1-5 provide the parts outside the CDR3, is DSGVTQTPKHLITATGQRVTLRCSPRSGDLSVYWYQQSLDQGLQFLIQYYNGEERAKGNILERFSAQQFPDLHSELNLSSLELGDSALYFCASSVEGGLNQPQHFGDGTRLSIL.

This clone has a handful of counts. This chain uses TRBV5-4 with TRBJ2-5, with D possibly matching TRBD2 (5 bases). CDR3 length: 15 amino acids. V lost 4 bases, J lost 5 bases, and 18 bases lay in between. The germline CDR1 and CDR2 sequences are SGHNT and YYREEE (reference sequence). Written as DNA, the CDR3 is TGTGCCAGCAGCCCGCGTCGAGGGTTCGGGGAGACCCAGTACTTC. It specifies CASSPRRGFGETQYF.

About this clone: Given a much more abundant clone one base away, this may be a read error. Other nucleotide sequences in the sample specify the same CDR3. The chain employs TRBV27 and TRBJ1-5; the D is unclear. The germline CDR1 and CDR2 sequences are MNHEY and SMNVEV (reference sequence). V shed 9 bases and J shed 5 bases, with 14 bases lying between them. There are 13 residues in the CDR3. The CDR3 loop is CASSSRRDQPQHF. The CDR3, as DNA: TGTGCCAGTAGCTCTCGCCGGGATCAGCCCCAGCATTTT.

A note on this clone: In the same sample, other DNA sequences code for this CDR3. This sequence joins TRBV10-2 and TRBJ1-5, with D perhaps TRBD1 (5 bases). The CDR3 loop spans 15 amino acids. With 4 bases removed from V and 2 bases from J, the gap between germline ends came to 12 bases. Germline V CDR1 and CDR2: WSHSY, SAAADI. The CDR3 sequence: CASSGSGQGNQPQHF. The CDR3, as DNA: TGCGCCAGCAGTGGATCAGGGCAAGGCAATCAGCCCCAGCATTTT.

In this sample, this clone turned up many times. V is TRBV18 and J is TRBJ2-4; tentative D call: TRBD2 (5 bases). Germline CDR1 is KGHSH and CDR2 is LQKENI. This CDR3 region has 18 residues. Trimming removed 0 bases at V and 0 bases at J, with 15 bases between. CDR3 sequence (DNA): TGTGCCAGCTCACCACCAATCCTCGAGCGGATAGCCAAAAACATTCAGTACTTC. Translation: CASSPPILERIAKNIQYF.

This chain uses TRBV18 with TRBJ2-5; 7 nucleotides agree with TRBD2. TRBJ2-7 matches the DNA end more closely, so the J call is doubtful. This CDR3 is built from 16 residues. The germline gives CDR1 KGHSH, CDR2 LQKENI. CDR3 coding DNA: TGTGCCAGCTCCCCAAGGAGCCTAGCGGCTTCCTACGAGCAGTACTTC. Translating it yields CASSPRSLAASYEQYF.

V and J are TRBV7-2 and TRBJ2-7, with D unclear. With 2 bases removed from V and 0 bases from J, the gap between germline ends came to 8 bases. The length of the CDR3 is 14 residues. Germline CDR1 reads SGHTA; CDR2 reads FQGNSA. The CDR3 here is CASSLSQSSYEQYF. CDR3 DNA sequence: TGTGCCAGCAGCTTATCCCAGAGCTCCTACGAGCAGTACTTC.

The rearrangement links TRBV29-1 to TRBJ2-1, with D maybe TRBD2 (6 bases). V lost 7 bases and J 4 bases, leaving 17 bases between the germline ends. Germline lookup yields CDR1 SQVTM and CDR2 ANQGSEA. This CDR3 region has 14 residues. This CDR3 reads CSGLTSPAYNEQFF. DNA of the CDR3: TGCAGCGGCCTCACTAGCCCCGCATACAATGAGCAGTTCTTC.

About this clone itself: A much larger clonotype is one base distant, so this may be a read error. This chain joins TRBV7-2 and TRBJ2-7, with D perhaps matching TRBD1 (6 bases). This CDR3 has 13 amino acids. Trimming pared 5 bases from V and 2 bases from J, leaving 10 bases between. Germline values: CDR1 SGHTA, CDR2 FQGNSA. CDR3 residues: CASSPGQTYEQYF. CDR3 DNA: TGTGCCAGCAGCCCCGGACAGACCTACGAGCAGTACTTC.

This chain joins TRBV29-1 and TRBJ2-7; D is perhaps TRBD1 (5 bases). Germline CDR1 SQVTM, CDR2 ANQGSEA. The CDR3 spans 12 residues. The V end lost 4 bases, the J end lost 6 bases, and 13 bases lay between the germline ends. The CDR3 coding sequence is TGCAGCGTTGTGAGGACACCCGGCGAGCAGTACTTC. Its protein product is CSVVRTPGEQYF.

This clone has just one count. The CDR3 is CASSVTTEQPQHF. The DNA for the CDR3 is TGTGCCAGCAGTGTCACCACGGAGCAGCCCCAGCATTTT. V usage is TRBV6-1 and J usage is TRBJ1-5, with D hard to call. Germline CDR1 and CDR2: MNHNS and SASEGT. Trimming cost V 4 bases and J 7 bases, with 11 bases left between them. This CDR3 has 13 residues.

This chain links TRBV27 with TRBJ1-2; the D gene is possibly TRBD1 (5 bases). Trimming left V 3 bases short and J 7 bases short, with 9 bases between. CDR1 and CDR2 (germline): MNHEY, SMNVEV (reference sequence). The CDR3 has 12 residues. CDR3 region: CASSFRGSGYTF. The DNA for the CDR3 is TGTGCCAGCAGTTTCCGGGGGTCTGGCTACACCTTC.

The J gene is TRBJ1-4, the V gene TRBV28, with D unclear. Germline loops: CDR1 MDHEN, CDR2 SYDVKM. Trimming cost V 5 bases and J 5 bases, with 12 bases left between them. The CDR3 spans 14 residues. Written as DNA, the CDR3 is TGTGCCAGCAGTCACATGGCCGGAAATGAAAAACTGTTTTTT. As protein: CASSHMAGNEKLFF.

This chain uses TRBV11-2 with TRBJ1-6; 9 nucleotides agree with TRBD1. The trim removed 5 bases at V and 9 bases at J, leaving 5 bases unmatched. CDR3 length: 14 amino acids. The germline CDR1 and CDR2 sequences are SGHAT and FQNNGV. The CDR3 protein is CASSAGTGPSPLHF. In nucleotides, the CDR3 is TGTGCCAGCAGCGCCGGGACAGGGCCTTCACCCCTCCACTTT.

This clone has only a few counts. The rearrangement links TRBV25-1 to TRBJ2-3; D not resolved. Trimming removed 3 bases at V and 1 base at J, with 11 bases between. From germline, CDR1 is MGHDK and CDR2 SYGVNS. The CDR3 contains 15 residues. In nucleotides, the CDR3 is TGTGCCAGCAGTGATCCAGGACGAGGCACAGATACGCAGTATTTT. Its protein product is CASSDPGRGTDTQYF.